This TCR beta chain was sequenced during a study of cytomegalovirus exposure and HLA in healthy donors. As for the study in general: The study placed less than 90% of its roughly 400 genotyped donors in the Caucasian-associated ancestry cluster.

On this clone: Its target is unknown.

Whole-study findings and limits: Evidence from a later analysis indicated that most CMV-associated TCR beta chains looked HLA-restricted. In vitro work confirmed that a few CMV-associated chains recognize CMV antigens. An analysis that was carried out later associated 15,000 to 20,000 TCR beta sequences with HLA alleles at 0.05 false discovery rate.

13 Jbeta primers and 60 Vbeta primers were used for the PCR. Sequencing used immunoSEQ multiplex PCR; TCRdb keeps in-frame clones, though not all of them. The sample holds some 190,000 clones; under 80% are singletons and the top ten take roughly 2.5%. CDR1 and CDR2 (germline): LGHNA, YSLEER. This CDR3 region has 15 residues. The chain carries TRBV4-3 and TRBJ2-5; 8 bases fit TRBD2. The DNA end favors TRBJ2-7, so the J call may be wrong. The receptor was derived from a woman aged 30 to 39 in good health and CMV-seropositive. The sample taken for sequencing was PBMCs. CDR3 sequence (DNA): TGCGCCAGCAGCCAGGGTGAGGGACTAGCCTACGAGCAGTACTTC. Its translation is CASSQGEGLAYEQYF.